This T cell receptor beta chain stems from a study of blood T cell repertoires in COVID-19 (dated by TCRdb to 2018 to 2020). Background for the entire study: Samples covering the acute and convalescent phases of COVID-19 were provided by collaborators in the United States, Italy and Spain. The prospective study material was composed of cDNA or gDNA derived from T cells, B-cell-depleted T cells, or PBMCs. Subjects who had been exposed to COVID-19, were actively infected with it, or had recovered from it provided the deeply sampled blood TCRbeta repertoires that made up the dataset. The repertoires were released in a freely available public database intended as a resource for research on the immune response to SARS-CoV-2. Samples were obtained from the ongoing ImmuneRACE study (first 160 participants) and from about 1,300 subjects provided by 6 global collaborators. The sample metadata nearly always contained a de-identified subject ID, COVID-19 status, age in years and sex. Where available, HLA class I and class II types were obtained from metadata supplied by the sample provider rather than from assay-based typing.

The study at large found these results: Clinical and demographic metadata were provided uncurated, with the amount varying by source and participant.

V is cut by 6 bases and J by 1 base, and the space between the germline ends is 10 bases. Looking up the germline V gene yields CDR1 MNHEY and CDR2 SVGAGI. There are 13 amino acids in the CDR3, from cysteine to phenylalanine inclusive. CDR3 DNA only is kept here, 39 bases in frame from base 1. This clone was counted once. Its antigen is currently not known. Within one base of it there is no much larger clone, and no base qualities were kept. In Seattle, one collaborating source enrolled patients while the infection was active and tracked those patients longitudinally over the course of disease. Each collaborating institution followed its own protocols to collect whole blood in K2EDTA tubes. For TCRbeta analysis, collaborators shipped samples as frozen whole blood, isolated PBMCs, or DNA extracted from either of those sample types. TCRbeta CDR3 regions were amplified from genomic DNA by means of the immunoSEQ Assay, a bias-controlled multiplex PCR. The source study handled its data this way. Nucleated cell counts per sample were estimated from amplification of reference gene primers within the assay. Sequence reads were collapsed and filtered to measure the absolute abundance of every unique TCRbeta CDR3 rearrangement. For each sample, productive Simpson clonality was calculated as the square root of Simpson's diversity index over productive rearrangements. TCRdb took this table from immuneACCESS and kept in-frame rearrangements with V and J called. Such tables lack part of the clones; where checked against another copy, unresolved V genes explain under half of the gap, and the rest is unexplained. The V and J calls and clone size are taken from that table; D and trimming were inferred from the DNA. This sample comprises around 230,000 clones, 70% to 90% of them detected only once. The top ten hold approximately 10% of the sample.

The TCR was taken from a man aged 50 to 59 with COVID-19, enrolled during active disease. The sequenced sample was peripheral blood. The chain couples TRBV6-5 to TRBJ2-7; the D region possibly corresponds to TRBD1 (6 bases align). Read as DNA, the sequence is TGTGCCAGCAGAACCGGACAGTCCTACGAGCAGTACTTC. Its protein is CASRTGQSYEQYF.